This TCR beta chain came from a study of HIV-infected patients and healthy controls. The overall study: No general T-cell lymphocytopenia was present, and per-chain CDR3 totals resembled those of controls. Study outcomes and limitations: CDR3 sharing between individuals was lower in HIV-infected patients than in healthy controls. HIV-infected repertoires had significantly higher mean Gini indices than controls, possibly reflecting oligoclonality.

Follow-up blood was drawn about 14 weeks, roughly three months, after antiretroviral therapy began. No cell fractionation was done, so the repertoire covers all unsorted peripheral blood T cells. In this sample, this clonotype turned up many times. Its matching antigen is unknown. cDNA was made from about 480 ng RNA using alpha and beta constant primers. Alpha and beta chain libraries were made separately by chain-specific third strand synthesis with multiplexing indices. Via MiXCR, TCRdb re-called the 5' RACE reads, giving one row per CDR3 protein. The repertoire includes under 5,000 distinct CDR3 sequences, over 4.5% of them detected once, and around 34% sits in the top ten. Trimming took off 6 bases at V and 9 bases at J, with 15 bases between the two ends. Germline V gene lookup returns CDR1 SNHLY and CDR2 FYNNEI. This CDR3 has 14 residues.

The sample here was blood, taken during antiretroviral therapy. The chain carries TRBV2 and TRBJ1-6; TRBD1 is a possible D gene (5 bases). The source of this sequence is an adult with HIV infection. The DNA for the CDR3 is TGTGCCAGCAGCCCGCAGGGTCCGAGTTCACCCCTCCACTTT. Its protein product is CASSPQGPSSPLHF.